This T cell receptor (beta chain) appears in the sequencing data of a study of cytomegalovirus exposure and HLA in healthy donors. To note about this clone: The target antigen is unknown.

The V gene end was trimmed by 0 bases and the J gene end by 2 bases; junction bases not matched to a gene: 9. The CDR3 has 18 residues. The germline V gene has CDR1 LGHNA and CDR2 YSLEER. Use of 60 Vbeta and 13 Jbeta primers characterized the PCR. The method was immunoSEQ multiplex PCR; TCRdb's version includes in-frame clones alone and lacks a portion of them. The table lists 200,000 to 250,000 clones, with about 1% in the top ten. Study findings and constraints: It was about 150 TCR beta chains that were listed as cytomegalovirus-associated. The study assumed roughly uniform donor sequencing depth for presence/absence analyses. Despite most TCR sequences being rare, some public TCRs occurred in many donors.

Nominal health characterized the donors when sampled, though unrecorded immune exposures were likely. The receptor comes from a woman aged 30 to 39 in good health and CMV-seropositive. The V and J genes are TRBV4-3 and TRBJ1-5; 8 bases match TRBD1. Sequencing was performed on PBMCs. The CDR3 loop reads CASSQEGPGGGGNQPQHF. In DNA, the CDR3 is TGCGCCAGCAGCCAAGAGGGCCCAGGGGGCGGGGGCAATCAGCCCCAGCATTTT.